Listed here are 10 T cell receptor beta chains from one sample, sequenced in a study of T cells after posttransplantation cyclophosphamide. Generated by immunoSEQ multiplex PCR, the TCRdb table keeps only in-frame clones and is missing some. Of 50,000 to 60,000 clones in the sample, 94% were seen once. The sequenced material came from PBMCs. The receptors were sampled from a woman under 40 in good health and a related stem cell transplant donor.

This chain connects TRBV19 to TRBJ1-5; 7 bases are shared with TRBD1. This CDR3 has 16 residues. With 5 bases clipped from V and 4 bases from J, the junction kept 11 bases outside the gene matches. Germline V gene lookup returns CDR1 LNHDA and CDR2 SQIVND (reference sequence). The CDR3 is CASSWGDRVWNQPQHF. CDR3 sequence (DNA): TGTGCCAGTAGTTGGGGCGACAGGGTTTGGAATCAGCCCCAGCATTTT.

The chain has TRBV4-2 and TRBJ2-3, with TRBD2 identical over 7 bases. This CDR3 contains 18 residues. The germline CDR1 and CDR2 sequences are LGHNA and YNFKEQ. V gave up 3 bases and J gave up 5 bases; unmatched junction bases: 17. The CDR3 protein is CASSQRTRLGGEGDTQYF. As DNA, the CDR3 is TGTGCCAGCAGCCAGCGGACAAGACTGGGGGGGGAAGGAGATACGCAGTATTTT.

This clone has only a few counts. The chain carries TRBV28 and TRBJ1-2; weak D call: TRBD1 (6 bases). CDR1 and CDR2 (germline): MDHEN, SYDVKM. This CDR3 region has 14 residues. Trimming cost V 5 bases and J 4 bases, with 14 bases left between them. The CDR3 loop is CASSTGTTIYGYTF. The CDR3 region has the DNA TGTGCCAGCAGTACCGGGACAACAATCTATGGCTACACCTTC.

The chain links TRBV11-1 to TRBJ2-1; 13 nucleotides align to TRBD2. There are 16 residues in the CDR3. V lost 1 base and J lost 13; bases outside the gene matches: 10. The germline V gene has CDR1 SGHAT and CDR2 FQDESV (reference sequence). The CDR3 sequence is CASSLGGTSGVIPQFF. CDR3 nucleotides: TGTGCCAGCAGCTTAGGGGGGACTAGCGGGGTGATACCTCAGTTCTTC.

The chain recombines TRBV10-3 with TRBJ1-4; possibly TRBD1 for D (5 bases). Trimming left V 4 bases short and J 2 bases short, with 5 bases between. This CDR3 is 13 amino acids long. Germline V gives CDR1 ENHRY, CDR2 SYGVKD. The CDR3 protein is CAISGGTNEKLFF. The CDR3 DNA is TGTGCCATCAGTGGGGGCACTAATGAAAAACTGTTTTTT.

The rearrangement joins TRBV5-1 to TRBJ2-7; 10 bases match TRBD1. The V segment lost 6 bases and the J segment 0 bases; nucleotides outside the gene matches: 3. CDR3 size: 14 residues. The germline CDR1 and CDR2 sequences are SGHRS and YFSETQ. CDR3 in DNA: TGCGCCAGCACCCGGGACAGGGGCTCCTACGAGCAGTACTTC. It specifies CASTRDRGSYEQYF.

The rearrangement joins TRBV7-2 to TRBJ1-3, with D perhaps TRBD1 (5 bases). CDR1 and CDR2 from the germline V gene are SGHTA and FQGNSA. The CDR3 has 16 residues. V was pared by 0 bases and J by 0 bases, with 9 bases between. The chain's CDR3 is CASSLAGGVSGNTIYF. The CDR3 DNA sequence: TGTGCCAGCAGCTTAGCGGGGGGGGTCTCTGGAAACACCATATATTTT.

This chain joins TRBV5-4 and TRBJ1-6; 9 nucleotides agree with TRBD1. CDR1 and CDR2 (germline): SGHNT, YYREEE (reference sequence). V gave up 4 bases and J gave up 6 bases; unmatched junction bases: 5. CDR3 length: 15 amino acids. CDR3 nucleotide sequence: TGTGCCAGCAGCCCACAGGGGGCAACTAATTCACCCCTCCACTTT. This translates into CASSPQGATNSPLHF.

The sample holds one count of this clone. The chain joins TRBV11-3 to TRBJ2-7; the D gene is possibly TRBD1 (6 bases). CDR1 and CDR2 (germline): SGHNT, YENEEA. The CDR3 sequence is 13 residues long. V gave up 5 bases and J gave up 5 bases, with 13 bases separating them. The CDR3, as DNA: TGTGCCAGCAGCCCGGGACAACCCAACGAGCAGTACTTC. It encodes CASSPGQPNEQYF.

The chain has TRBV18 and TRBJ2-3, with 8 bases that match TRBD1. The CDR3 extends over 16 amino acids. Germline trimming cut 4 bases from V and 3 bases from J; bases unmatched to any gene: 9. The V gene's germline CDR1 is KGHSH and CDR2 LQKENI. The CDR3 here is CASSRPRQGATDTQYF. CDR3 sequence (DNA): TGTGCCAGCTCACGCCCCCGGCAGGGGGCAACAGATACGCAGTATTTT.